What follows are 13 T cell receptor beta chains derived from one specimen sequenced in a study of blood T cell repertoires in COVID-19. Clones were read by immunoSEQ multiplex PCR, and TCRdb kept only the in-frame ones, dropping some. The top ten hold about 3.3% of the sample, which has about 240,000 clones, approximately 84% seen once. The sample taken for sequencing was PBMCs or T cells enriched from blood (not recorded which). These receptors came from a woman aged 40 to 50 with acute COVID-19.

This sequence joins TRBV23-1 and TRBJ1-3; D possibly corresponds to TRBD1 (6 bases). TRBV23-1 is known as an ORF, though its function is uncertain. The CDR3 consists of 18 residues. Trimming removed 2 bases at V and 0 bases at J, with 17 bases between. CDR3 protein: CASSQVRGTNHSGNTIYF. CDR3 DNA: TGCGCCAGCAGTCAAGTCAGGGGCACCAATCACTCTGGAAACACCATATATTTT.

The chain has TRBV18 and TRBJ2-7; no clear D gene. V lost 3 bases, J lost 0 bases, and 3 bases lay in between. The germline gives CDR1 KGHSH, CDR2 LQKENI. This CDR3 has 12 amino acids. This chain's CDR3 is CASSPSSYEQYF. The CDR3, as DNA: TGTGCCAGCTCACCGAGCTCCTACGAGCAGTACTTC.

J is TRBJ1-2 and V is TRBV6-5; 9 bases map to TRBD1. J gave up 3 bases and V 6 bases, and 5 bases lay outside the gene matches. In germline, CDR1 is MNHEY, CDR2 SVGAGI. This CDR3 spans 14 amino acids. The CDR3 nucleotides read TGTGCCAGCAGCAACAGGGGGCGGGACTATGGCTACACCTTC. Protein sequence: CASSNRGRDYGYTF.

This clone was observed once. The rearrangement uses TRBV6-5 and TRBJ2-1; D perhaps matches TRBD2 (6 bases). Germline V CDR1 and CDR2: MNHEY, SVGAGI. Trimming removed 7 bases at V and 5 bases at J, with 12 bases between. This CDR3 has 13 residues. CDR3 region: CASKERGNNEQFF. The CDR3 bases are TGTGCCAGCAAGGAACGGGGGAACAATGAGCAGTTCTTC.

The chain combines TRBV2 with TRBJ2-1, with 8 bases aligning to TRBD1. The ends lost 7 bases at V and 9 bases at J; junction bases unmatched: 14. The CDR3 totals 15 residues. Germline V CDR1 and CDR2: SNHLY, FYNNEI. The CDR3 DNA follows: TGTGCCAGCACGGGGGTCACAGGGGGTAAGGGTGAGCAGTTCTTC. Translating it yields CASTGVTGGKGEQFF.

The J gene is TRBJ2-2, the V gene TRBV30, with 8 bases matching TRBD1. The ends lost 8 bases at V and 3 bases at J; junction bases unmatched: 5. The CDR3 spans 13 residues. Germline CDR1 is GTSNPN and CDR2 is SVGIG (reference sequence). The CDR3, as DNA: TGTGCCATCGACAGGGGTTACACCGGGGAGCTGTTTTTT. This codes for CAIDRGYTGELFF.

V usage is TRBV24-1 and J usage is TRBJ1-5; 9 bases are a match to TRBD1. The CDR3 consists of 16 residues. The V gene end was trimmed by 3 bases and the J gene end by 3 bases; junction bases not matched to a gene: 5. Germline V gives CDR1 KGHDR, CDR2 SFDVKD. DNA for the CDR3: TGTGCCACCAGTGATCCGACAGGGGGTAACAATCAGCCCCAGCATTTT. It is translated as CATSDPTGGNNQPQHF.

The CDR3: CASSLALSFSSYNEQFF. CDR3 DNA: TGTGCCAGCAGCTTGGCCCTCTCATTCAGCTCCTACAATGAGCAGTTCTTC. This chain joins TRBV5-8 and TRBJ2-1; D remains unclear. In germline, CDR1 is SGHTS, CDR2 YDEGEE. The CDR3 sequence is 17 residues long. The germline V and J ends were trimmed by 0 bases and 0 bases, with 13 bases remaining between them.

This clone was seen a few times. V usage is TRBV25-1 and J usage is TRBJ2-1; D gene ambiguous. CDR3 size: 15 residues. Germline CDR1 and CDR2: MGHDK and SYGVNS. V lost 1 base to trimming and J lost 6 bases, with 13 bases between them. The CDR3 DNA is TGTGCCAGCAGTGAATGGGTCGCGTCAGGCAATGAGCAGTTCTTC. Translating it yields CASSEWVASGNEQFF.

The chain uses TRBV7-3 and TRBJ2-2; D possibly corresponds to TRBD1 (6 bases). CDR1 and CDR2 (germline): SGHTA, FQGTGA. CDR3 length: 14 residues. V lost 6 bases to trimming and J lost 1 base, with 9 bases between them. Written as DNA, the CDR3 is TGTGCCAGCAGAAAGACAGGGAACACCGGGGAGCTGTTTTTT. Translating gives CASRKTGNTGELFF.

This clone was counted once. This chain links TRBV18 with TRBJ2-7, with TRBD2 identical over 13 bases. There are 15 residues in the CDR3. Unmatched junction bases numbered 2, after V lost 2 bases and J lost 4 bases. In germline, CDR1 is KGHSH, CDR2 LQKENI. CDR3 sequence (DNA): TGTGCCAGCTCACCAACTAGCGGGAGGGCTTACGAGCAGTACTTC. Encoded protein: CASSPTSGRAYEQYF.

This CDR3 reads CASSIGTSGNTGELFF. The CDR3 bases are TGTGCCAGCAGTATCGGGACTAGCGGGAACACCGGGGAGCTGTTTTTT. V and J are TRBV6-4 and TRBJ2-2; 11 nucleotides align to TRBD2. This CDR3 is 16 amino acids long. CDR1 and CDR2 from the germline V gene are MRHNA and SNTAGT. Unmatched junction bases numbered 3, after V lost 5 bases and J lost 1 base.

A note on this clone: A far larger clone is one nucleotide away, so this likely arose from a read error. V is TRBV11-3 and J is TRBJ2-7; 7 positions agree with TRBD1. V shed 4 bases, J shed 4 bases, and the junction held 1 base outside the gene matches. Germline assignment: CDR1 SGHNT and CDR2 YENEEA. This CDR3 spans 12 amino acids. CDR3: CASSSTGYEQYF. CDR3 coding DNA: TGTGCCAGCAGCTCGACAGGGTACGAGCAGTACTTC. Filled out from reference TRBV11-3 and TRBJ2-7, the complete variable domain reads EAGVVQSPRYKIIEKKQPVAFWCNPISGHNTLYWYLQNLGQGPELLIRYENEEAVDDSQLPKDRFSAERLKGVDSTLKIQPAELGDSAVYLCASSSTGYEQYFGPGTRLTVT.